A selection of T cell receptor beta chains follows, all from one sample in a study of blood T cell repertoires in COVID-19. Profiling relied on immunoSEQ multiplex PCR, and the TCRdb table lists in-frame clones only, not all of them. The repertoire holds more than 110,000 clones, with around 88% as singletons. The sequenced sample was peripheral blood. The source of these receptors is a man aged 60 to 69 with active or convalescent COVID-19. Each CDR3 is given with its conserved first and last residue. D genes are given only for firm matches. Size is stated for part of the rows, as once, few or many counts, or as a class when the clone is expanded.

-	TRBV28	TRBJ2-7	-	CASSFPWGEKYF	TGTGCCAGCAGTTTCCCGTGGGGGGAGAAGTACTTC
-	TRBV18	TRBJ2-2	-	CASSPKPTRCDRNTGELFF	TGTGCCAGCTCACCCAAACCTACGCGTTGCGACAGGAACACCGGGGAGCTGTTTTTT
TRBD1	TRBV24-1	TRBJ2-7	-	CATSDSGTGDTDEQYF	TGTGCCACCAGTGACTCCGGGACAGGGGATACGGACGAGCAGTACTTC
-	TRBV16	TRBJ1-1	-	CASSLQLNTEAFF	TGTGCCAGCAGCCTACAGCTGAACACTGAAGCTTTCTTT
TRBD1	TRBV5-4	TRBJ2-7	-	CASSWGQYEQYF	TGTGCCAGCAGCTGGGGACAGTACGAGCAGTACTTC
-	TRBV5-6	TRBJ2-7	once	CASSRTTSYEQYF	TGTGCCAGCAGCCGGACTACCTCCTACGAGCAGTACTTC
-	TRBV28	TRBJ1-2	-	CASKPGGFYGYTF	TGTGCCAGCAAACCCGGGGGATTCTATGGCTACACCTTC
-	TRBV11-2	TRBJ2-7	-	CASSRTGSYEQYF	TGTGCCAGCAGCCGTACAGGGTCCTACGAGCAGTACTTC
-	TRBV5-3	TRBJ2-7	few	CARSLTAGPEQYF	TGTGCCAGAAGCTTGACTGCAGGGCCCGAGCAGTACTTC
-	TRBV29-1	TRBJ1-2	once	CSVSTGGNYGYTF	TGCAGCGTGTCGACAGGCGGTAACTATGGCTACACCTTC
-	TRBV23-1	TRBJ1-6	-	CARLTWNSPLHF	TGCGCCAGGCTTACTTGGAATTCACCCCTCCACTTT
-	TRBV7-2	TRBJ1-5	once	CASSRQGNQPQHF	TGTGCCAGCAGTCGCCAGGGAAATCAGCCCCAGCATTTT
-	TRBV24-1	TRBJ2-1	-	CATSGLVGSDEQFF	TGTGCCACCAGTGGTCTGGTCGGGAGCGATGAGCAGTTCTTC
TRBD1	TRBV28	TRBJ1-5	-	CASTKGPGQGSPQHF	TGTGCCAGCACTAAAGGCCCGGGACAGGGTTCGCCCCAGCATTTT
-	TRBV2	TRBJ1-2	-	CASSEGRGRGNGYTF	TGTGCCAGCAGTGAAGGAAGAGGGCGGGGAAATGGCTACACCTTC
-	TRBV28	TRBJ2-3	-	CASSLLRVRLVGTDTQYF	TGTGCCAGCAGTCTACTCCGGGTAAGACTCGTCGGCACAGATACGCAGTATTTT
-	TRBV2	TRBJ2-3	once	CASSSRGTDTQYF	TGTGCCAGCAGTTCCCGGGGGACAGATACGCAGTATTTT
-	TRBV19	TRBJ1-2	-	CASSIARDVYGYTF	TGTGCCAGTAGTATAGCGCGGGACGTCTATGGCTACACCTTC
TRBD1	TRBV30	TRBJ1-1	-	CAWSVGTGGSEAFF	TGTGCCTGGAGTGTAGGGACAGGGGGCTCTGAAGCTTTCTTT
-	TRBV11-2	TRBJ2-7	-	CASSPPAVTYEQYF	TGTGCCAGCAGCCCCCCAGCGGTGACCTACGAGCAGTACTTC
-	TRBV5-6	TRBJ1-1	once	CASTAATVAGTEAFF	TGTGCCAGCACTGCAGCGACAGTGGCGGGAACTGAAGCTTTCTTT
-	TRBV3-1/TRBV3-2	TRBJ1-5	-	CASKPPVAFYSNQPQHF	TGTGCCAGCAAACCCCCCGTGGCATTTTATAGCAATCAGCCCCAGCATTTT
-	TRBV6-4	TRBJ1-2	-	CASSESGVGYTF	TGTGCCAGCAGTGAGTCCGGGGTAGGCTACACCTTC
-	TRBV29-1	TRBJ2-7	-	CSFFKWENNEQYF	TGCAGCTTTTTTAAGTGGGAGAACAACGAGCAGTACTTC
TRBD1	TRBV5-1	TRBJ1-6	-	CASRSTGGAENSPLHF	TGCGCCAGCAGGTCGACAGGGGGCGCGGAGAATTCACCCCTCCACTTT
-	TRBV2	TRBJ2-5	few	CASDKNNQETQYF	TGTGCCAGCGACAAGAACAACCAAGAGACCCAGTACTTC
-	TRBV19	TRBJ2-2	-	CASSMGHLNTGELFF	TGTGCCAGTAGTATGGGGCACCTGAACACCGGGGAGCTGTTTTTT
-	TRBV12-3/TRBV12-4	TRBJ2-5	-	CATTSGETQYF	TGTGCCACCACCTCCGGGGAGACCCAGTACTTC
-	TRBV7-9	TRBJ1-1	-	CASSPTRSTEAFF	TGTGCCAGCAGCCCAACCCGGTCCACTGAAGCTTTCTTT
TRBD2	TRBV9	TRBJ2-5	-	CASSVGVAGPQETQYF	TGTGCCAGCAGCGTAGGAGTAGCGGGGCCACAAGAGACCCAGTACTTC
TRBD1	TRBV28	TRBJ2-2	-	CASSPHRQGAGELFF	TGTGCCAGCAGTCCACACCGTCAGGGGGCCGGGGAGCTGTTTTTT
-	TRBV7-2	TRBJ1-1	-	CASSPRPGLNTEAFF	TGTGCCAGCAGCCCCCGGCCAGGGCTGAACACTGAAGCTTTCTTT
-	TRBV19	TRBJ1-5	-	CASYDRSRNQPQHF	TGTGCCAGCTATGACAGGAGTAGAAATCAGCCCCAGCATTTT
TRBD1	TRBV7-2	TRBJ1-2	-	CASSLEAGQAYYGYTF	TGTGCCAGCAGCTTAGAGGCGGGACAGGCTTACTATGGCTACACCTTC
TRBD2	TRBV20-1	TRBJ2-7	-	CSAAGVYEQYF	TGCAGTGCGGCGGGGGTTTACGAGCAGTACTTC
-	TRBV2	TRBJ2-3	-	CASSYARTDTQYF	TGTGCCAGCAGCTACGCGAGGACAGATACGCAGTATTTT
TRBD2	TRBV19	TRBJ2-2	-	CASSIGLAGGRNTGELFF	TGTGCCAGTAGTATTGGGCTAGCGGGAGGGAGGAACACCGGGGAGCTGTTTTTT
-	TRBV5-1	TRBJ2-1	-	CASSLAVNSYNEQFF	TGCGCCAGCAGCTTGGCGGTAAATTCCTACAATGAGCAGTTCTTC
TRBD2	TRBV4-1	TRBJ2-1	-	CASSQNLAEPYNEQFF	TGCGCCAGCAGCCAGAATCTAGCGGAGCCCTACAATGAGCAGTTCTTC
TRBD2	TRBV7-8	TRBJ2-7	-	CASSSTSGATYEQYF	TGTGCCAGCAGTTCTACTAGCGGTGCTACCTACGAGCAGTACTTC
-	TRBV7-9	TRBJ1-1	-	CASSFRENTEAFF	TGTGCCAGCAGCTTCCGGGAGAACACTGAAGCTTTCTTT
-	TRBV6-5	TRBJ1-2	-	CASSGQKNYGYTF	TGTGCCAGCAGCGGACAGAAGAACTATGGCTACACCTTC
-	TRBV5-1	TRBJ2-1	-	CASSLRGGGGHNEQFF	TGCGCCAGCAGCCTGAGGGGAGGCGGGGGCCACAATGAGCAGTTCTTC
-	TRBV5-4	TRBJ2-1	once	CASSLGGLLYNEQFF	TGTGCCAGCAGCTTGGGAGGACTCCTCTACAATGAGCAGTTCTTC
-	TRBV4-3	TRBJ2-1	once	CASSQGRGEGTYNEQFF	TGCGCCAGCAGCCAAGGCCGCGGGGAAGGTACCTACAATGAGCAGTTCTTC
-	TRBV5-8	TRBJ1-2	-	CASSSPGEATTFDGYTF	TGTGCCAGCAGCTCGCCGGGGGAGGCGACGACTTTCGATGGCTACACCTTC
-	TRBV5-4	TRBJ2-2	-	CASSFGRTGELFF	TGTGCCAGCAGCTTTGGGCGCACCGGGGAGCTGTTTTTT
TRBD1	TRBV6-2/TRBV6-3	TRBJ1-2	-	CASSWGQYGYTF	TGTGCCAGCAGTTGGGGACAGTATGGCTACACCTTC
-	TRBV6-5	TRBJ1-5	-	CASSYSRSQPQHF	TGTGCCAGCAGTTACAGTCGGAGTCAGCCCCAGCATTTT
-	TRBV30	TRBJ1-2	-	CAWSVPSGAYGYTF	TGTGCCTGGAGTGTACCGTCAGGGGCTTATGGCTACACCTTC
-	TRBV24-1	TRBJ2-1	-	CATSDSQGREQFF	TGTGCCACCAGTGATTCACAGGGAAGGGAGCAGTTCTTC
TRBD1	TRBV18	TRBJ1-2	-	CASSMARGTGYGYTF	TGTGCCAGCTCAATGGCCCGCGGGACAGGCTATGGCTACACCTTC
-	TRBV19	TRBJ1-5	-	CASSTQKVGAWRNQPQHF	TGTGCCAGTAGTACTCAAAAGGTGGGGGCTTGGCGCAATCAGCCCCAGCATTTT
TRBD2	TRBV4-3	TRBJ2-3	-	CASSESSSGRGTDTQYF	TGCGCCAGCAGCGAGAGTTCTAGCGGGAGAGGCACAGATACGCAGTATTTT